A single sample is the source of the 18 T cell receptor beta chains below, sequenced in a study of human T cells and chemical hapten exposure (dated by TCRdb to the early 2020s). The protocol used for the library was RACE. These reads were obtained on a NextSeq 500. The public reads were run again by TCRdb, first through fastp at Q25 and then through MiXCR, and only productive beta chains were kept. Under each unique CDR3 protein, matching rows form one entry showing the most common genes and DNA. Here the sample has around 100,000 distinct CDR3 sequences; about an eighth occur a single time. The ten largest account for 3% to 4% of the sample. The sample's time point, from its label and the paper: patch test 2, 6 weeks after DPC sensitization. The sample's treatment or condition label, in plain terms: therapeutic diphenylcyclopropenone sensitization with weekly scalp DPC. This specimen was whole blood, taken in connection with sensitization to the hapten diphenylcyclopropenone (DPC). These receptors were collected from a woman aged 40 to 49 with alopecia areata. Some clones in this sample may be carry-over from other donors' samples.

This clonotype has more than one count but fewer than ten. The rearrangement uses TRBV29-1 and TRBJ2-2; D ambiguous. The CDR3 is 13 amino acids. The V end lost 7 bases, the J end lost 3 bases, and 12 bases lay between the germline ends. Per germline, CDR1 SQVTM and CDR2 ANQGSEA. CDR3: CSAIQRYTGELFF. In nucleotides, the CDR3 is TGCAGCGCTATACAGAGATACACCGGGGAGCTGTTTTTT.

The chain joins TRBV9 to TRBJ1-2, with 8 positions matching TRBD1. The CDR3 spans 14 residues. The ends lost 0 bases at V and 4 bases at J; junction bases unmatched: 2. CDR1 SGDLS and CDR2 YYNGEE come from the germline V gene. CDR3 coding DNA: TGTGCCAGCAGCGTAGAGGGGACAGGCTATGGCTACACCTTC. Amino acids: CASSVEGTGYGYTF.

Of note for this clonotype: A read error is possible here, since a much larger clone lies one base away. The conserved final phenylalanine or tryptophan is absent from the CDR3, which likely points to a read error. The V and J genes are TRBV20-1 and TRBJ1-1; 8 bases are shared with TRBD1. Germline V gene data show CDR1 as DFQATT and CDR2 as SNEGSKA (reference sequence). This CDR3 region has 15 residues. V lost 4 bases, J lost 1 base, and 8 bases stayed unmatched. CDR3 in amino acids: CSATPPGQGNTEAFL. The DNA for the CDR3 is TGCAGTGCTACCCCCCCCGGACAGGGGAACACTGAAGCTTTCTTA.

This clonotype was picked up many times. The chain joins TRBV18 to TRBJ2-5; no reliable D call. CDR1 and CDR2 (germline): KGHSH, LQKENI. The CDR3 is 13 residues long. Trimming left V 6 bases short and J 1 base short, with 9 bases between. The CDR3 sequence: CASSYGVQETQYF. The DNA of the CDR3 is TGTGCCAGCTCGTACGGCGTCCAAGAGACCCAGTACTTC.

The CDR3 reads CSVGEGERKQFF. The CDR3 bases are TGCAGCGTGGGGGAGGGAGAAAGGAAGCAGTTCTTC. V is TRBV29-1 and J is TRBJ2-1; 7 bases align to TRBD2. CDR3 size: 12 residues. J lost 11 bases, V lost 6 bases, and 10 bases had no gene match. CDR1 SQVTM and CDR2 ANQGSEA come from the germline V gene.

The table lists this clonotype with many counts. CDR3 DNA sequence: TGTGCCAGTAGTATGGGTCCAGGGAAGGCCTACGAGCAGTACTTC. It codes for CASSMGPGKAYEQYF. The chain employs TRBV19 and TRBJ2-7; possible D gene TRBD1, 5 bases. Trimming removed 3 bases from V and 2 bases from J, with 14 bases in between. Germline V gives CDR1 LNHDA, CDR2 SQIVND (reference sequence). The length of the CDR3 is 15 residues.

This clonotype was seen at least ten times. The chain joins TRBV19 to TRBJ2-5; D is perhaps TRBD1 (6 bases). This CDR3 spans 19 amino acids. Germline-derived CDR1 and CDR2 are LNHDA and SQIVND (reference sequence). V was cut by 1 base and J by 5 bases, with 26 bases left in between. For the CDR3, the DNA is TGTGCCAGTAGTATAGGAACGGGTACAGGGAGTCTTTTTCGCGAGACCCAGTACTTC. As protein: CASSIGTGTGSLFRETQYF.

This clonotype came up many times. The chain links TRBV11-2 to TRBJ2-2; D gene uncertain. Trimming removed 0 bases at V and 1 base at J, with 12 bases between. Germline values: CDR1 SGHAT, CDR2 FQNNGV. The CDR3 is 17 residues long. DNA of the CDR3: TGTGCCAGCAGCTTAGACCCCATCAGACAGAACACCGGGGAGCTGTTTTTT. Amino acids: CASSLDPIRQNTGELFF.

This clonotype was seen more than once but under ten times. CDR3 sequence (DNA): TGTGCCAGCAGCCGGGGGAGGGACTCCTACAATGAGCAGTTCTTC. Amino acid sequence: CASSRGRDSYNEQFF. The chain employs TRBV5-4 and TRBJ2-1, with 7 bases lining up with TRBD2. V lost 4 bases and J lost 0; bases outside the gene matches: 4. There are 15 residues in the CDR3. The germline gives CDR1 SGHNT, CDR2 YYREEE (reference sequence).

J is TRBJ1-6 and V is TRBV9; no clear D gene. V was clipped by 0 bases and J by 5 bases, with 12 bases between them. Germline loops: CDR1 SGDLS, CDR2 YYNGEE. The CDR3 length is 16 residues. CDR3 sequence (DNA): TGTGCCAGCAGCGTAGGGGAGGGCGGTAATAATTCACCCCTCCACTTT. Translation gives CASSVGEGGNNSPLHF.

This clonotype was picked up many times. The V and J genes are TRBV5-1 and TRBJ1-4, with D perhaps matching TRBD1 (5 bases). CDR1 is SGHRS and CDR2 is YFSETQ in the germline V gene. CDR3 length equals 14 residues. V was pared by 4 bases and J by 3 bases, with 10 bases between. CDR3 DNA: TGCGCCAGCAGCCCTGGGGCAGCTAATGAAAAACTGTTTTTT. Encoded protein: CASSPGAANEKLFF.

This clonotype appeared many times. The gene calls are TRBV5-6 and TRBJ1-4, with D tentatively TRBD1 (6 bases). The CDR3 consists of 13 residues. Trimming left V 3 bases short and J 8 bases short, with 11 bases between. CDR1 and CDR2 from the germline V gene are SGHDT and YYEEEE. The CDR3 spells CASSSSQGEKLFF. The CDR3 DNA reads as TGTGCCAGCAGCTCATCTCAGGGGGAAAAACTGTTTTTT. The full variable domain, rest sourced from reference TRBV5-6 and TRBJ1-4, is DAGVTQSPTHLIKTRGQQVTLRCSPKSGHDTVSWYQQALGQGPQFIFQYYEEEERQRGNFPDRFSGHQFPNYSSELNVNALLLGDSALYLCASSSSQGEKLFFGSGTQLSVL.

This clonotype has at least ten counts. The rearrangement uses TRBV5-1 and TRBJ2-1, with a tentative D call TRBD2 (6 bases). V gave up 0 bases and J gave up 4 bases, with 8 bases separating them. The CDR3 is made up of 14 amino acids. CDR1 and CDR2 (germline): SGHRS, YFSETQ. DNA of the CDR3: TGCGCCAGCAGCTTGGGCAGCGGGTACAATGAGCAGTTCTTC. It yields the protein CASSLGSGYNEQFF.

This clonotype was counted a few times. The CDR3 here is CSVREGVAGAIPHNEQFF. In DNA form, the CDR3 reads TGCAGCGTTAGGGAAGGTGTGGCAGGGGCAATTCCGCACAATGAGCAGTTCTTC. This rearrangement joins TRBV29-1 to TRBJ2-1, with D tentatively TRBD1 (6 bases). This CDR3 is 18 amino acids long. With 5 bases removed from V and 5 bases from J, the gap between germline ends came to 28 bases. The germline CDR1 and CDR2 sequences are SQVTM and ANQGSEA.

This clonotype was recorded many times. V and J are TRBV7-8 and TRBJ2-2; D remains ambiguous. CDR3 length equals 14 residues. Germline-derived CDR1 and CDR2 are SGHVS and FQNEAQ. Deletions cut 9 bases from V and 4 bases from J, with 15 bases between. The CDR3 bases are TGTGCCAGTTACGAGACAACCGTCACCGGGGAGCTGTTTTTT. It translates to CASYETTVTGELFF.

This clonotype was seen many times. This chain links TRBV4-3 with TRBJ1-2, with 9 positions matching TRBD1. Unmatched junction bases numbered 6, after V lost 3 bases and J lost 4 bases. Germline CDR1 LGHNA, CDR2 YSLEER. CDR3 length: 15 amino acids. CDR3 nucleotides: TGCGCCAGCAGCCAGCTAACAGGGGGCGCCTATGGCTACACCTTC. Its protein is CASSQLTGGAYGYTF.

This clonotype was counted ten times or more. J is TRBJ2-1 and V is TRBV29-1; unclear D gene. The CDR3 has 17 amino acids. V was trimmed by 3 bases and J by 0 bases, leaving 18 bases between them. Germline assignment: CDR1 SQVTM and CDR2 ANQGSEA. DNA of the CDR3: TGCAGCGTTGAGGCCAGGCCCTCCCAGAGCTCCTACAATGAGCAGTTCTTC. The encoded protein is CSVEARPSQSSYNEQFF.

The rearrangement links TRBV29-1 to TRBJ2-6; D unresolved. The CDR3 sequence is 13 residues long. Trimming removed 3 bases at V and 0 bases at J, with 3 bases between. Germline CDR1 and CDR2: SQVTM and ANQGSEA. The DNA for the CDR3 is TGCAGCGTTGACAGCTCTGGGGCCAACGTCCTGACTTTC. This gives the protein CSVDSSGANVLTF.